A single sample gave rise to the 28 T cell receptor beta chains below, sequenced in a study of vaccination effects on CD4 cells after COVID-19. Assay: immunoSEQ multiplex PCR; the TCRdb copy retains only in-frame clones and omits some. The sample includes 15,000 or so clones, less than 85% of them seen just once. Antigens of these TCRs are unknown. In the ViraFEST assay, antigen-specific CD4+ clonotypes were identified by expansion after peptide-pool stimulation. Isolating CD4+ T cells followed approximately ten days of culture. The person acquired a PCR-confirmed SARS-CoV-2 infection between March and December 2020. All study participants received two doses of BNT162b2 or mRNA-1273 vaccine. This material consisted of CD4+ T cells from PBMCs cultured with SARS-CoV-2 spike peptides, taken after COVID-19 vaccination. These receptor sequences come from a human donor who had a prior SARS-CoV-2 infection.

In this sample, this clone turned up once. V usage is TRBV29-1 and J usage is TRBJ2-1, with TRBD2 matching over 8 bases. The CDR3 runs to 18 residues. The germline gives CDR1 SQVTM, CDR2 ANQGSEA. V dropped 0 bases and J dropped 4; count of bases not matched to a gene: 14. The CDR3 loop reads CSVEDRGAGGQSYNEQFF. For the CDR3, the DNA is TGCAGCGTTGAAGATAGGGGGGCGGGAGGACAATCATACAATGAGCAGTTCTTC.

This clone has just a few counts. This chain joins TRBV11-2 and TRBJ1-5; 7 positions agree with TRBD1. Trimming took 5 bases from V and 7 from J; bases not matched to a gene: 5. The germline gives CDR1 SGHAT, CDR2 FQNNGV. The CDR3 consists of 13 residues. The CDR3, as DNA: TGTGCCAGCAGCGTCGACAGGGAACAGCCCCAGCATTTT. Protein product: CASSVDREQPQHF.

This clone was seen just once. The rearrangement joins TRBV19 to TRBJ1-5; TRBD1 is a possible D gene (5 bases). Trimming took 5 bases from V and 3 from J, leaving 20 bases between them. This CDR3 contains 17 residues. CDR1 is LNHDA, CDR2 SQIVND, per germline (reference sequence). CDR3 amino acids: CASSPQPSTESNQPQHF. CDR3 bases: TGTGCCAGTAGTCCTCAACCCTCGACAGAGTCCAATCAGCCCCAGCATTTT.

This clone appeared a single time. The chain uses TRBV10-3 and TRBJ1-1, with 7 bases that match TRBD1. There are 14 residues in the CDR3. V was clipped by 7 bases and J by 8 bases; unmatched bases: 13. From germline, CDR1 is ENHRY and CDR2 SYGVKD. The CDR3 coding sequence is TGTGCCATCAAAAGAGACAGGGTATCTCCAGAAGCTTTCTTT. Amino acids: CAIKRDRVSPEAFF.

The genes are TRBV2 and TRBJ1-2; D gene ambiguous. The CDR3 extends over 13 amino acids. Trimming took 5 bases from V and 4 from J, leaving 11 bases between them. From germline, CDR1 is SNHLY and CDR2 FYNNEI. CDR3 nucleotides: TGTGCCAGCAGTATAGTGTCTGCCTATGGCTACACCTTC. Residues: CASSIVSAYGYTF.

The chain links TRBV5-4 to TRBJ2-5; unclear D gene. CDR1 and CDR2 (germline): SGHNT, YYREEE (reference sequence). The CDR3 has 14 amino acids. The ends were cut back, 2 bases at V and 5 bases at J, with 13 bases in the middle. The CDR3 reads CASSLIDARETQYF. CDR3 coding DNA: TGTGCCAGCAGCTTAATCGATGCCCGGGAGACCCAGTACTTC.

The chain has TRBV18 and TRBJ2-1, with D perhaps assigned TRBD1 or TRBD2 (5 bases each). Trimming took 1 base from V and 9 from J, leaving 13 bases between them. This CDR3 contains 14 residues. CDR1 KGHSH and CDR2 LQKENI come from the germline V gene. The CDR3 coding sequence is TGTGCCAGCTCACCACGCACAGGAGAGGGTGAGCAGTTCTTC. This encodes CASSPRTGEGEQFF. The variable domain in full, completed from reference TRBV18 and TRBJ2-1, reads NAGVMQNPRHLVRRRGQEARLRCSPMKGHSHVYWYRQLPEEGLKFMVYLQKENIIDESGMPKERFSAEFPKEGPSILRIQQVVRGDSAAYFCASSPRTGEGEQFFGPGTRLTVL.

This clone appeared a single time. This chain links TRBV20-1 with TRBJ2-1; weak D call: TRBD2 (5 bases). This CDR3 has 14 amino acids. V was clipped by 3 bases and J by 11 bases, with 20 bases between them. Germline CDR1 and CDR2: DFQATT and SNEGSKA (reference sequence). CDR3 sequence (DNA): TGCAGTGCTAGTCTTCAGTGGACCGGGGATAAGCAGTTCTTC. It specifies CSASLQWTGDKQFF.

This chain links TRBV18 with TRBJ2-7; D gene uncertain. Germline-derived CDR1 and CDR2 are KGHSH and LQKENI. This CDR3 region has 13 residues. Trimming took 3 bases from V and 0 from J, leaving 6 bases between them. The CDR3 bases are TGTGCCAGCTCACCTCAAAGCTCCTACGAGCAGTACTTC. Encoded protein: CASSPQSSYEQYF.

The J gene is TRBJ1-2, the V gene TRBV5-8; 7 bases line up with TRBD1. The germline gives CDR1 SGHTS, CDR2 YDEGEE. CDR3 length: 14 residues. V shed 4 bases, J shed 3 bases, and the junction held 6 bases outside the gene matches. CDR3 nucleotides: TGTGCCAGCAGCCTTGGACAGGACTACTATGGCTACACCTTC. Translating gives CASSLGQDYYGYTF.

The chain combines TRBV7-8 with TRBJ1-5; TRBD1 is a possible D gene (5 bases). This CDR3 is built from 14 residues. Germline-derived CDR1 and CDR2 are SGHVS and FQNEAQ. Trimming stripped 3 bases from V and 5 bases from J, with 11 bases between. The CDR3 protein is CASSFTGADQPQHF. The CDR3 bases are TGTGCCAGCAGCTTCACAGGCGCCGATCAGCCCCAGCATTTT.

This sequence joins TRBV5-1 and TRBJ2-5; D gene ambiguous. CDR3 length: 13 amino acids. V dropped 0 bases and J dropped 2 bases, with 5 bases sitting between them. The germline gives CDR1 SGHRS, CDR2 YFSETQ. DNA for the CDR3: TGCGCCAGCAGCTTGGTATTGCAAGAGACCCAGTACTTC. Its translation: CASSLVLQETQYF.

The CDR3 sequence is CASSRDVGYNSPLHF. As DNA, the CDR3 is TGTGCCAGCAGTCGGGACGTTGGCTATAATTCACCCCTCCACTTT. The rearrangement joins TRBV5-6 to TRBJ1-6; perhaps TRBD1 as D (5 bases). The CDR3 length is 15 residues. Germline loops: CDR1 SGHDT, CDR2 YYEEEE. Trimming pared 5 bases from V and 3 bases from J, leaving 12 bases between.

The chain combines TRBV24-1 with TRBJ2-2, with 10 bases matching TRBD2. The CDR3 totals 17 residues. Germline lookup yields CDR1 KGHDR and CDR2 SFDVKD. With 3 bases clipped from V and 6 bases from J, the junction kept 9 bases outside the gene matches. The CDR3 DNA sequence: TGTGCCACCAGTGATCCAACAGCGGGAGGGTCCCCCGGGGAGCTGTTTTTT. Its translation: CATSDPTAGGSPGELFF.

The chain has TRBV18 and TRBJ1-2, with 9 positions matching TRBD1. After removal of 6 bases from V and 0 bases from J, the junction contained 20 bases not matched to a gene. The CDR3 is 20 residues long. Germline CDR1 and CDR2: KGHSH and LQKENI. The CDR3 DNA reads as TGTGCCAGCTCGCCCACCCAAACTCTGGGGACAGGGACATCTAACTATGGCTACACCTTC. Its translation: CASSPTQTLGTGTSNYGYTF.

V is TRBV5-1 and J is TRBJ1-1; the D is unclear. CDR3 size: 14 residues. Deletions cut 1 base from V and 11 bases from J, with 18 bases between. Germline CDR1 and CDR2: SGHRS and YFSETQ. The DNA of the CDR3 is TGCGCCAGCAGCTTGACCCAAGGGAGGCGGGAGGCTTTCTTT. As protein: CASSLTQGRREAFF.

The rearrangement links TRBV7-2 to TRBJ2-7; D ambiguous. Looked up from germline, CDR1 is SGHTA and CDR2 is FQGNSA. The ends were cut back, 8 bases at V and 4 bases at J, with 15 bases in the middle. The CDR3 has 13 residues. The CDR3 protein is CASRISPLYEQYF. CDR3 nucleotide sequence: TGTGCCAGCCGTATATCCCCACTATACGAGCAGTACTTC.

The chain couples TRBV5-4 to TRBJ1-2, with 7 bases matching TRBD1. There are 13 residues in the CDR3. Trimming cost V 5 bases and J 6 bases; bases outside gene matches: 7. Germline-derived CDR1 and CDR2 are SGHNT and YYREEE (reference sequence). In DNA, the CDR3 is TGTGCCAGCAGGGAACAGGGGTTAGATGGCTACACCTTC. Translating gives CASREQGLDGYTF.

The DNA of the CDR3 is TGTGCCAGCAGCCCCCGACTTGCTAATGAGCAGTTCTTC. Translating gives CASSPRLANEQFF. The J gene is TRBJ2-1, the V gene TRBV11-2; D remains ambiguous. V was cut by 5 bases and J by 7 bases, with 12 bases left in between. This CDR3 comprises 13 residues. Germline V gene lookup returns CDR1 SGHAT and CDR2 FQNNGV.

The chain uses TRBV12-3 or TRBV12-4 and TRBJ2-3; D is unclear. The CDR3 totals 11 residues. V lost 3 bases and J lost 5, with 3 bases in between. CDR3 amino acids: CASSLVDTQYF. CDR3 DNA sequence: TGTGCCAGCAGTTTGGTAGATACGCAGTATTTT.

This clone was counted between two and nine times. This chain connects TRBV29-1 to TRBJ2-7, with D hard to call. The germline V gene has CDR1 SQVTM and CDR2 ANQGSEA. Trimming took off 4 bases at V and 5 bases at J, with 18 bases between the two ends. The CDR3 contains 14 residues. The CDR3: CSVGRTVPRDEQYF. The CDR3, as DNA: TGCAGCGTTGGACGGACGGTTCCCCGGGACGAGCAGTACTTC.

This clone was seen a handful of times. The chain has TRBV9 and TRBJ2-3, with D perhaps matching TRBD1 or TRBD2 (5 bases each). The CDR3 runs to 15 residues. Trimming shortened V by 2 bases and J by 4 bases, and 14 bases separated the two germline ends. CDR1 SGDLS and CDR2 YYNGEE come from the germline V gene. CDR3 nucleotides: TGTGCCAGCAGCGTCCGGGACCTCCGGGCAGATACGCAGTATTTT. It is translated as CASSVRDLRADTQYF.

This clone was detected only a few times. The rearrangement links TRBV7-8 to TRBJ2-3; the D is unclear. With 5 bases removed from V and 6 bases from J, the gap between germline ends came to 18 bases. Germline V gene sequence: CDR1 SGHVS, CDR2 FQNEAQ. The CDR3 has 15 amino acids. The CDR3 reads CASSQRVGIFDTQYF. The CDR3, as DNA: TGTGCCAGCAGCCAAAGGGTAGGAATATTTGATACGCAGTATTTT.

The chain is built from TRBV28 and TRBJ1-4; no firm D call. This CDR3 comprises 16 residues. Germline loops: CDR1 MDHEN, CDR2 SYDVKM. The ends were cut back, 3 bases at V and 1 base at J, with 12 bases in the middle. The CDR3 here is CASSLWSLRTNEKLFF. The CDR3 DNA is TGTGCCAGCAGTTTGTGGTCCTTGAGAACTAATGAAAAACTGTTTTTT.

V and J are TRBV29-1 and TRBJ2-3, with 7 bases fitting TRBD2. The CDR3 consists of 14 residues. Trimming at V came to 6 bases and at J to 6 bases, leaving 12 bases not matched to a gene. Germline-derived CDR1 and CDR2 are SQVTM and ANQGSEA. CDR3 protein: CSVRTAGLMDTQYF. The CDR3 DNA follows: TGCAGCGTCCGAACAGCGGGACTTATGGATACGCAGTATTTT.

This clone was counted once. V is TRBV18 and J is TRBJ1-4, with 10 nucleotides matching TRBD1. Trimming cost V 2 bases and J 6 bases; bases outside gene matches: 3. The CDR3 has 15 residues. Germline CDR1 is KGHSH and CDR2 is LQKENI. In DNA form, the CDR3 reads TGTGCCAGCTCACCAAGGACAGGGGGGGATGAAAAACTGTTTTTT. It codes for CASSPRTGGDEKLFF.

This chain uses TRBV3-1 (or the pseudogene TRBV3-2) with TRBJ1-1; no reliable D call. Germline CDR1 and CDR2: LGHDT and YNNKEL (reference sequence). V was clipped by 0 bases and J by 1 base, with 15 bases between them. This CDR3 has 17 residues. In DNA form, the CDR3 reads TGTGCCAGCAGCCAAGATGTCGTCCCGGGATGGAACACTGAAGCTTTCTTT. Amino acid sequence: CASSQDVVPGWNTEAFF.

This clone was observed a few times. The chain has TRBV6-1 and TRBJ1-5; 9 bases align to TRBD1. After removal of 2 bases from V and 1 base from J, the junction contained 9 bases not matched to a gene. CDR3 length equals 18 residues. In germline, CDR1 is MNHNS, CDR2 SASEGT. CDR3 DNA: TGTGCCAGCAGTGAACTTCCCGGGACAGGGAGGAGCAATCAGCCCCAGCATTTT. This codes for CASSELPGTGRSNQPQHF.